The rows below give T cell receptor beta chains drawn from one sample of a study of T cell responses to AZD1222 COVID-19 vaccine. Data came from immunoSEQ multiplex PCR; TCRdb stores just in-frame clones and leaves some out. This sample has fewer than 150,000 clones; approximately 88% occur once, and the top ten carry 6.5%. The sequencing here drew on peripheral blood, taken 28 days after the second AZD1222 dose. The source is an adult who received the AZD1222 COVID-19 vaccine. CDR3s leave out the opening cysteine and the closing phenylalanine or tryptophan. D genes are given only for firm matches. The size field is filled for only some rows; it gives once, few, many or a size class.

CDR3aa: ASSLDVKGGYT
j_gene: TRBJ1-2
v_gene: TRBV18
d_gene: NA
abundance: NA

CDR3aa: ASSRMSSPLH
j_gene: TRBJ1-6
v_gene: TRBV6-6
d_gene: NA
abundance: NA

CDR3aa: SASSGVLTYNEQF
j_gene: TRBJ2-1
v_gene: TRBV20-1
d_gene: NA
abundance: NA

CDR3aa: ASSEVDGEKLF
j_gene: TRBJ1-4
v_gene: TRBV2
d_gene: NA
abundance: few

CDR3aa: ASSLTSGGEAYNEQF
j_gene: TRBJ2-1
v_gene: TRBV7-3
d_gene: TRBD2
abundance: NA

CDR3aa: ASRKPGQQNTEAF
j_gene: TRBJ1-1
v_gene: TRBV6-5
d_gene: TRBD1
abundance: NA

CDR3aa: ASSRQGGSPLH
j_gene: TRBJ1-6
v_gene: TRBV12-3/TRBV12-4
d_gene: TRBD1
abundance: NA

CDR3aa: ASSLLGSGSGANVLT
j_gene: TRBJ2-6
v_gene: TRBV5-1
d_gene: NA
abundance: NA

CDR3aa: ASSLGDRETQY
j_gene: TRBJ2-5
v_gene: TRBV12-3/TRBV12-4
d_gene: TRBD1
abundance: NA

CDR3aa: AISESTGGNEKLF
j_gene: TRBJ1-4
v_gene: TRBV10-3
d_gene: TRBD1
abundance: NA

CDR3aa: ASSQVGQVMRAF
j_gene: TRBJ1-1
v_gene: TRBV14
d_gene: NA
abundance: NA

CDR3aa: ASSQVDRMNSPLH
j_gene: TRBJ1-6
v_gene: TRBV3-1/TRBV3-2
d_gene: NA
abundance: few

CDR3aa: ATSSGVGRQPY
j_gene: TRBJ1-3
v_gene: TRBV15
d_gene: NA
abundance: NA

CDR3aa: ASSMGVGNEQY
j_gene: TRBJ2-7
v_gene: TRBV19
d_gene: NA
abundance: few

CDR3aa: ASSQDLDTEAF
j_gene: TRBJ1-1
v_gene: TRBV4-2
d_gene: NA
abundance: NA

CDR3aa: ASSPSDRVGEKLF
j_gene: TRBJ1-4
v_gene: TRBV18
d_gene: TRBD1
abundance: once

CDR3aa: ASSLMSSYNEQF
j_gene: TRBJ2-1
v_gene: TRBV7-9
d_gene: NA
abundance: few

CDR3aa: ASSQETGAGYGYT
j_gene: TRBJ1-2
v_gene: TRBV3-1/TRBV3-2
d_gene: NA
abundance: NA

CDR3aa: ASSPRVRSYSYEQY
j_gene: TRBJ2-7
v_gene: TRBV28
d_gene: NA
abundance: NA

CDR3aa: ASSLRRSTITYEQY
j_gene: TRBJ2-7
v_gene: TRBV5-6
d_gene: NA
abundance: NA

CDR3aa: ASSLDKNQPQH
j_gene: TRBJ1-5
v_gene: TRBV6-4
d_gene: NA
abundance: NA

CDR3aa: AITDSGGAYNEQF
j_gene: TRBJ2-1
v_gene: TRBV10-3
d_gene: TRBD2
abundance: NA

CDR3aa: ASSYSGGRHTTEAF
j_gene: TRBJ1-1
v_gene: TRBV6-6
d_gene: NA
abundance: few

CDR3aa: ASSLGGAGNQPQH
j_gene: TRBJ1-5
v_gene: TRBV28
d_gene: NA
abundance: NA

CDR3aa: ATSRTGTGNVEQY
j_gene: TRBJ2-7
v_gene: TRBV15
d_gene: TRBD1
abundance: NA

CDR3aa: ASSQDNGRNTEAF
j_gene: TRBJ1-1
v_gene: TRBV4-1
d_gene: NA
abundance: NA

CDR3aa: ASSPGLAGDKNEQF
j_gene: TRBJ2-1
v_gene: TRBV28
d_gene: TRBD2
abundance: NA

CDR3aa: ASSLTGNTEAF
j_gene: TRBJ1-1
v_gene: TRBV5-5
d_gene: NA
abundance: NA

CDR3aa: ASKPGTGDFYGYT
j_gene: TRBJ1-2
v_gene: TRBV2
d_gene: TRBD1
abundance: medium-sized

CDR3aa: ASSFGRVNDEQY
j_gene: TRBJ2-7
v_gene: TRBV5-4
d_gene: NA
abundance: NA

CDR3aa: ASSFPGVNEKLF
j_gene: TRBJ1-4
v_gene: TRBV27
d_gene: NA
abundance: NA

CDR3aa: ASSYSGSTYEQY
j_gene: TRBJ2-7
v_gene: TRBV6-5
d_gene: NA
abundance: once

CDR3aa: ASSLGRGTETQY
j_gene: TRBJ2-5
v_gene: TRBV7-2
d_gene: NA
abundance: NA

CDR3aa: ASSFDRGSVQY
j_gene: TRBJ2-7
v_gene: TRBV12-3/TRBV12-4
d_gene: TRBD1
abundance: once

CDR3aa: ASSPKTGNYGYT
j_gene: TRBJ1-2
v_gene: TRBV27
d_gene: NA
abundance: once

CDR3aa: ATSYGQGGYGYT
j_gene: TRBJ1-2
v_gene: TRBV15
d_gene: TRBD1
abundance: NA